This T cell receptor beta chain comes out of a study of T-cell reconstitution after alpha-beta-depleted transplantation in children. The library targeted TCRbeta and was prepared with unique molecular identifiers. TCRdb analysed the PCR reads with MiXCR anew, one entry per CDR3 protein. The sample has approximately 350,000 distinct CDR3 sequences, about 14% seen once. Germline loops: CDR1 MNHEY, CDR2 SMNVEV (reference sequence). The CDR3 runs to 15 residues. V lost 4 bases to trimming and J lost 4 bases, with 16 bases between them. In this sample, this clonotype turned up a few times. The source is a human donor who donated a stem cell graft to a child with Fanconi anemia. V and J are TRBV27 and TRBJ2-5; no reliable D call. The sequenced sample was PBMCs, obtained from the stem cell graft. The CDR3 loop is CASSSAQLSRETQYF. Here the CDR3 DNA reads TGTGCCAGCAGTTCTGCCCAGTTATCTAGAGAGACCCAGTACTTC.